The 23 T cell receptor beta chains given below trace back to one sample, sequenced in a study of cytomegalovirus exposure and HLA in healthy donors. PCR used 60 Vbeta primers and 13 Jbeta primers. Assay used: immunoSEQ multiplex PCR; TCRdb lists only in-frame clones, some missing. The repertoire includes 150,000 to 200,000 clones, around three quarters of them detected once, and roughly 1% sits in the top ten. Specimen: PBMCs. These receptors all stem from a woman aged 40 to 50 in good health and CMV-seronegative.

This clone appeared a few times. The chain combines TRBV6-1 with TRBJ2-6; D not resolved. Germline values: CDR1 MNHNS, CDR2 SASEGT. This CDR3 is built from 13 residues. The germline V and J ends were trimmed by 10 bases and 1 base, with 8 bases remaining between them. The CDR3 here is CATGLSGANVLTF. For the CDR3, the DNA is TGTGCCACCGGGTTATCTGGGGCCAACGTCCTGACTTTC.

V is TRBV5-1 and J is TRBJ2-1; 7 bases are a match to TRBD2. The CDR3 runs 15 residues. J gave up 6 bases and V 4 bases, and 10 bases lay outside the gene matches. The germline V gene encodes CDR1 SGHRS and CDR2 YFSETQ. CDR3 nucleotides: TGCGCCAGCAGCCCGCAGCGGGACTCACTCAATGAGCAGTTCTTC. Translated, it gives CASSPQRDSLNEQFF.

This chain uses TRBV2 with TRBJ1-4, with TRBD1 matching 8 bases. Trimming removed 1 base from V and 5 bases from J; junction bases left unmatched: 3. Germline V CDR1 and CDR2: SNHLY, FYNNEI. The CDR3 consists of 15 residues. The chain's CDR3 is CASSEGQGKNEKLFF. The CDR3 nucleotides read TGTGCCAGCAGTGAAGGACAGGGGAAAAATGAAAAACTGTTTTTT.

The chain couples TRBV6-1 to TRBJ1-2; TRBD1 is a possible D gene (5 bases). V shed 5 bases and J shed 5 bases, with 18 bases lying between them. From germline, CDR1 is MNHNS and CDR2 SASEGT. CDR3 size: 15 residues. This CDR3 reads CASSPNPSQEYGYTF. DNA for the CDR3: TGTGCCAGCAGTCCTAACCCCTCACAGGAGTATGGCTACACCTTC.

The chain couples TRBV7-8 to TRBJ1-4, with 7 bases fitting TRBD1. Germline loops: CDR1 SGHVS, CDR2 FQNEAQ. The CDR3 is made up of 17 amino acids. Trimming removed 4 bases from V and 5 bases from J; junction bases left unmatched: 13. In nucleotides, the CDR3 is TGTGCCAGCAGCTCAACAGGGGCGGGGTACTCAAATGAAAAACTGTTTTTT. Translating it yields CASSSTGAGYSNEKLFF.

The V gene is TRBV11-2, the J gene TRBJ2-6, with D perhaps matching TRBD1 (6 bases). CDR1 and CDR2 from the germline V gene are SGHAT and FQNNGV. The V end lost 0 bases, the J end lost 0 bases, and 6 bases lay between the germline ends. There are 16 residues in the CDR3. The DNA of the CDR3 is TGTGCCAGCAGCTTAGAAGGGGGCTCTGGGGCCAACGTCCTGACTTTC. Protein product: CASSLEGGSGANVLTF.

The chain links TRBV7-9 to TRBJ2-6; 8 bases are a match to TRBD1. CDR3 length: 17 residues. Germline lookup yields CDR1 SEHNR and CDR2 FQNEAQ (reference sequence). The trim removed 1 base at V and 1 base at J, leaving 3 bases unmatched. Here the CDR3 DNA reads TGTGCCAGCAGCTTAGGCAGGGGGCTATCTGGGGCCAACGTCCTGACTTTC. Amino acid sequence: CASSLGRGLSGANVLTF.

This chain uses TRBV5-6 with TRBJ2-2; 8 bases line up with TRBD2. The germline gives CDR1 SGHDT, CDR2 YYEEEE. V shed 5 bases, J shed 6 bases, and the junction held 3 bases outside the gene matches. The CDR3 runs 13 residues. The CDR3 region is CASSRTSPGELFF. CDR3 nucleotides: TGTGCCAGCAGTCGGACTAGCCCCGGGGAGCTGTTTTTT.

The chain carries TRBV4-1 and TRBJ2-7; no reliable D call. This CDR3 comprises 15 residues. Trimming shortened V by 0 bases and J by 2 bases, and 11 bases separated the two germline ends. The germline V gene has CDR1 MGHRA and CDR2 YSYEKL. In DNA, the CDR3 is TGCGCCAGCAGCCAAGATGATGGGCTCACCTACGAGCAGTACTTC. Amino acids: CASSQDDGLTYEQYF.

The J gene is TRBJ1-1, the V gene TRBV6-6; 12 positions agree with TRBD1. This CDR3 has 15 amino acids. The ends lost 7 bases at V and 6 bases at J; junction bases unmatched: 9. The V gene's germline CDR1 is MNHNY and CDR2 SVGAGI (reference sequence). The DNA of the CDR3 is TGTGCCAGCACCATCCCAGGGACAGGGGGCTCTGAAGCTTTCTTT. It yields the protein CASTIPGTGGSEAFF.

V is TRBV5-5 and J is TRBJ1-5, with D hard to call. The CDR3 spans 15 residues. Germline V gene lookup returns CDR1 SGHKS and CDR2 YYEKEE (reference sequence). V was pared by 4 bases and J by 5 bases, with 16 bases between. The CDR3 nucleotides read TGTGCCAGCAGCCTTGATTCGGGGTACGATCAGCCCCAGCATTTT. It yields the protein CASSLDSGYDQPQHF.

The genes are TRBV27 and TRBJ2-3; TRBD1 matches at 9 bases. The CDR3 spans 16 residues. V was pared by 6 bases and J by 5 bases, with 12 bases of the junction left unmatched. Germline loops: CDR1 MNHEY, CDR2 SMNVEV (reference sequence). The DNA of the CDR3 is TGTGCCAGCAGCTTGGACACAGGGGGCGCATTAGATACGCAGTATTTT. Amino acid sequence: CASSLDTGGALDTQYF.

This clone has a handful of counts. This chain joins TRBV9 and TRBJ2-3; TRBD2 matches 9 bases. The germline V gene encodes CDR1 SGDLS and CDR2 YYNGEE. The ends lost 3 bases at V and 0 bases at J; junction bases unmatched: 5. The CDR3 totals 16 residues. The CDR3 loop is CASSAQLAGSTDTQYF. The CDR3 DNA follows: TGTGCCAGCAGCGCCCAACTAGCGGGTAGCACAGATACGCAGTATTTT.

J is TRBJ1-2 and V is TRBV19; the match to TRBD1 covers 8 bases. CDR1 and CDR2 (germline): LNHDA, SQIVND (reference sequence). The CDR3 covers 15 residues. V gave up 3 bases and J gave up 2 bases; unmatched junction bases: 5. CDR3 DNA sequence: TGTGCCAGTAGTATCTCCCACAGGGGGAACTATGGCTACACCTTC. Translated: CASSISHRGNYGYTF.

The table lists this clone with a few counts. For the CDR3, the DNA is TGTGCCAGCGTCCGCCCACTAGCGGGAGGCACAGATACGCAGTATTTT. It codes for CASVRPLAGGTDTQYF. V is TRBV5-8 and J is TRBJ2-3; 11 bases line up with TRBD2. J gave up 1 base and V 7 bases, and 8 bases lay outside the gene matches. The CDR3 is 16 amino acids. Looked up from germline, CDR1 is SGHTS and CDR2 is YDEGEE.

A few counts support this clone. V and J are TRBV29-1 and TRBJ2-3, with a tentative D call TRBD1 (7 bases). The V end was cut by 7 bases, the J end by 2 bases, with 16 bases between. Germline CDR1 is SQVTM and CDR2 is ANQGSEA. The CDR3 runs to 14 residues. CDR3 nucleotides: TGCAGCGCCTCAGGGGGGAAGGCCACAGATACGCAGTATTTT. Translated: CSASGGKATDTQYF.

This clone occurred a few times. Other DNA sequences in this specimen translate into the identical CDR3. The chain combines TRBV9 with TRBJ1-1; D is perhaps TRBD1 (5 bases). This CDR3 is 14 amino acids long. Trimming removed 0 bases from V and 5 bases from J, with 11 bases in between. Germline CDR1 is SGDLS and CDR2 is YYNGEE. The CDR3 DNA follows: TGTGCCAGCAGCGTAGTCGGGGGAGGAACTGAAGCTTTCTTT. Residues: CASSVVGGGTEAFF. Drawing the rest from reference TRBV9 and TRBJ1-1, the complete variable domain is DSGVTQTPKHLITATGQRVTLRCSPRSGDLSVYWYQQSLDQGLQFLIQYYNGEERAKGNILERFSAQQFPDLHSELNLSSLELGDSALYFCASSVVGGGTEAFFGQGTRLTVV.

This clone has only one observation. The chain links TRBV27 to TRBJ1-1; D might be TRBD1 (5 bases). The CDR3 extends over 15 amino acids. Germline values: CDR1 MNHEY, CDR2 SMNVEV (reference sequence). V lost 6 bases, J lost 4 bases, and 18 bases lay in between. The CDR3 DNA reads TGTGCCAGCAGACAAACAGGCCCTCGGGCCACTGAAGCTTTCTTT. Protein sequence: CASRQTGPRATEAFF.

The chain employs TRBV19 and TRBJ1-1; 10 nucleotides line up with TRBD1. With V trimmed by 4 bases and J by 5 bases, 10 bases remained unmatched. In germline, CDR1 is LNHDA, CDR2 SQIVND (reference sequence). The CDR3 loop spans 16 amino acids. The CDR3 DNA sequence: TGTGCCAGTAGTAGCCCCGGGACAGGGGTGGTGACTGAAGCTTTCTTT. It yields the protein CASSSPGTGVVTEAFF.

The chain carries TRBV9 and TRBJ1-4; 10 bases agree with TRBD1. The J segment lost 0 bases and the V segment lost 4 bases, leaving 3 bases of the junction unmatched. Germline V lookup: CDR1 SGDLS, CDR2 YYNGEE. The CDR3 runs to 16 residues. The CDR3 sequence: CASSLGTGATNEKLFF. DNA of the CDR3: TGTGCCAGCAGCCTAGGGACAGGGGCAACTAATGAAAAACTGTTTTTT.

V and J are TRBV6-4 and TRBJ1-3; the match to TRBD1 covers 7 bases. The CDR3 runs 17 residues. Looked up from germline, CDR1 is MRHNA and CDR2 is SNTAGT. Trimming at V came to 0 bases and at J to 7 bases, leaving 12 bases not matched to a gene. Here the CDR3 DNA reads TGTGCCAGCAGTGACTCTGGGGGACAGAAGAACTTTAACACCATATATTTT. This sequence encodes CASSDSGGQKNFNTIYF.

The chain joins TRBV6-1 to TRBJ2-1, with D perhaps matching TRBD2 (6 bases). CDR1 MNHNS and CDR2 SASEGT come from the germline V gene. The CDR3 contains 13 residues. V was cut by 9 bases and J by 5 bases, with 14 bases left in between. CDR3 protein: CASRPAGHNEQFF. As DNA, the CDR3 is TGTGCCAGTCGACCGGCGGGACACAATGAGCAGTTCTTC.

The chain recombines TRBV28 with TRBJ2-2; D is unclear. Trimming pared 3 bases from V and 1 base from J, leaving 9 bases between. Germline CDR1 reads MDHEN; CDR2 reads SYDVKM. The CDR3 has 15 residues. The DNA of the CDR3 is TGTGCCAGCAGTTTGGTGCAGAAGAACACCGGGGAGCTGTTTTTT. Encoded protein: CASSLVQKNTGELFF.